This TCR beta chain was identified in a study of neurological immune-mediated disorders. One entry per CDR3 protein results from TCRdb running MiXCR on the 5' RACE reads. Here the sample spans about 31,000 distinct CDR3 sequences, less than 5% being singletons. Between the trimmed V and J ends, which lost 4 bases and 5 bases, there was a span of 15 bases. This CDR3 is built from 15 residues. Germline lookup yields CDR1 SEHNR and CDR2 FQNEAQ (reference sequence). The receptor was derived from a woman in her forties in good health. The sequenced material came from CD4+ T cells from blood. This chain uses TRBV7-9 with TRBJ2-1, with D uncertain. CDR3 region: CASSSGHAGNNEQFF. The CDR3 nucleotides are TGTGCCAGCAGCTCGGGCCACGCAGGCAACAATGAGCAGTTCTTC.